The rows below give T cell receptor beta chains drawn from one sample of a study of blood T cell repertoires in COVID-19. Profiled with immunoSEQ multiplex PCR; TCRdb holds only in-frame clones, not every one. The data hold roughly 62,000 clones, with approximately 88% observed a single time. The sample taken for sequencing was peripheral blood. These receptors came from a man aged 30 to 39 with COVID-19, enrolled during active disease. Both conserved end residues are part of each CDR3. A D gene is named only where the DNA matches it firmly. Clone size is not always given. Where it is, it says once, few, many or a class for expanded clones.

clone_size j_call v_call d_call cdr3_nt cdr3_aa
. TRBJ1-2 TRBV20-1 TRBD1 TGCAGTGTCGGACAGGACTATGGCTACACCTTC CSVGQDYGYTF
. TRBJ2-7 TRBV7-9 TRBD1 TGTGCCAGCAGTTTCCTTGGGACAGGGCCCGAGCAGTACTTC CASSFLGTGPEQYF
. TRBJ1-1 TRBV9 . TGTGCCAGCAGCGTAGAAGCAGGGACACCTGAAGCTTTCTTT CASSVEAGTPEAFF
. TRBJ2-1 TRBV9 . TGTGCCAGCAGCGTAGGTGGCAGGGAGCAGTTCTTC CASSVGGREQFF
. TRBJ2-1 TRBV6-5 . TGTGCCAGCAGTTTTACCCGACGGGACAATGAGCAGTTCTTC CASSFTRRDNEQFF
once TRBJ2-7 TRBV19 TRBD2 TGTGCCAGTAGTACCCGGGGGGAATCCTCCTACGAGCAGTACTTC CASSTRGESSYEQYF
. TRBJ1-1 TRBV11-3 TRBD1 TGTGCCAGCAGCAAGGGACAGGGGAACACTGAAGCTTTCTTT CASSKGQGNTEAFF
. TRBJ2-1 TRBV7-6 TRBD1 TGTGCCAGCAGTACGGGGCCAGGGGGCGAAGGGCCCGCGAGAGAGGGTGAGCAGTTCTTC CASSTGPGGEGPAREGEQFF
once TRBJ2-5 TRBV28 . TGTGCCAGCCACCCCAGGGCAGGGGCCGAGGGAGAGACCCAGTACTTC CASHPRAGAEGETQYF
few TRBJ1-5 TRBV9 TRBD1 TGTGCCAGCAGCGTAGAGGGGACAGTTGATCAGCCCCAGCATTTT CASSVEGTVDQPQHF
. TRBJ2-1 TRBV6-5 . TGTGCCAGTCAACTAGCTCCAGGGCCCTACAATGAGCAGTTCTTC CASQLAPGPYNEQFF
. TRBJ1-2 TRBV7-2 TRBD1 TGTGCCAGCAGCGTCCGGGACAGGGACCTTTATGGCTACACCTTC CASSVRDRDLYGYTF
. TRBJ2-7 TRBV19 . TGTGCCAGTAGTACGTTATACTCCTACGAGCAGTACTTC CASSTLYSYEQYF
. TRBJ1-5 TRBV18 TRBD1 TGTGCCAGCTCACCCGGACAGGGGAGAGGCAATCAGCCCCAGCATTTT CASSPGQGRGNQPQHF
. TRBJ2-7 TRBV5-1 . TGCGCCAGCAGCGTCGAACAGGGCCCGGGGTTCCAGCAGTACTTC CASSVEQGPGFQQYF
. TRBJ2-2 TRBV10-3 TRBD2 TGTGCCATCAAGGGACAGACCGGGACTAGCGGGACGAAGAACACCGGGGAGCTGTTTTTT CAIKGQTGTSGTKNTGELFF
. TRBJ2-3 TRBV6-4 TRBD1 TGTGCCAGCAGCCCCGGGACAGGGGACACAGATACGCAGTATTTT CASSPGTGDTDTQYF
. TRBJ2-1 TRBV3-1/TRBV3-2 TRBD1 TGTGCCAGCAGCCAAGATACAGGGGGCGGTGAGCAGTTCTTC CASSQDTGGGEQFF
. TRBJ2-1 TRBV15 . TGTGCCACCAGCAGAGAAGACAGTTCGGGTCTTGATGAGCAGTTCTTC CATSREDSSGLDEQFF
. TRBJ1-4 TRBV18 TRBD1 TGTGCCAGCTCACCCGGGACAGGGAATGAAAAACTGTTTTTT CASSPGTGNEKLFF
once TRBJ2-1 TRBV5-1 TRBD2 TGCGCCAGCAGTTTTACCGGGACTAGCGACCGGGAGCAGTTCTTC CASSFTGTSDREQFF
once TRBJ2-7 TRBV3-1/TRBV3-2 . TGTGCCAGCAGCCAGAGGGACTCTAACTCCTACGAGCAGTACTTC CASSQRDSNSYEQYF
. TRBJ2-7 TRBV27 . TGTGCCAGCAGTTCGACTGGGGCCGACGACGACTGGAGCGCCTCGCGACGGCCCTACGAGCAGTACTTC CASSSTGADDDWSASRRPYEQYF
. TRBJ1-1 TRBV7-8 . TGTGCCAGCAGCTTACGGCCGATGGACTCCAGCCCGAACACTGAAGCTTTCTTT CASSLRPMDSSPNTEAFF
. TRBJ1-5 TRBV19 . TGTGCCAGTAGCATCGGGGGGGTTGCCGGGACCCAGCATTTT CASSIGGVAGTQHF
. TRBJ2-7 TRBV12-3/TRBV12-4 TRBD1 TGTGCCAGCAGAACCGACAGGGCCGACGAGCAGTACTTC CASRTDRADEQYF
few TRBJ1-1 TRBV20-1 . TGCAGTTCGGGAGGGAACACTGAAGCTTTCTTT CSSGGNTEAFF
. TRBJ2-1 TRBV7-9 TRBD2 TGTGCCAGCAGCTCGGGGACTAGCGGTAACAATGAGCAGTTCTTC CASSSGTSGNNEQFF
. TRBJ1-1 TRBV11-2 TRBD1 TGTGCCAGCAGGGGGACAGTCAACACTGAAGCTTTCTTT CASRGTVNTEAFF
. TRBJ1-2 TRBV24-1 TRBD1 TGTGCCACCAGCCGGACAGGGGTCGGCTACACCTTC CATSRTGVGYTF
. TRBJ2-7 TRBV19 TRBD1 TGTGCCAGTAGCTCAGACAGGGGGCTTCAGCAGTACTTC CASSSDRGLQQYF
. TRBJ1-5 TRBV6-6 . TGTGCCAGCAGCCCAGATCGATATCAGCCCCAGCATTTT CASSPDRYQPQHF
. TRBJ1-1 TRBV7-2 . TGTGCCAGCAGCCAGTTGCCTACCAGGGTAACTGAAGCTTTCTTT CASSQLPTRVTEAFF
. TRBJ2-5 TRBV2 . TGTGCCAGCAGTGATGAGACAGGTCGACAAGAGACCCAGTACTTC CASSDETGRQETQYF
. TRBJ2-7 TRBV10-3 TRBD2 TGTGCCATCAGTGAGTCGGAAACACTCAGATCGTCTAGCGGGAGGGTCCCTTACGAGCAGTACTTC CAISESETLRSSSGRVPYEQYF
. TRBJ1-1 TRBV4-2 TRBD1 TGTGCCAGCAGCCGCGACAGGGAGGCTGAAGCTTTCTTT CASSRDREAEAFF
many TRBJ2-1 TRBV5-4 TRBD1 TGTGCCAGCAGCTTTTACCGGGACAGGGGGAATGAGCAGTTCTTC CASSFYRDRGNEQFF
. TRBJ1-2 TRBV20-1 . TGCAGTGCTCACAGGGCTGGCTACACCTTC CSAHRAGYTF
. TRBJ2-2 TRBV30 . TGTGCCTGGAGTGGATTGGCCTCGAACACCGGGGAGCTGTTTTTT CAWSGLASNTGELFF
. TRBJ1-2 TRBV6-1 . TGTGCCAGCAGTGAAGCGCCCGGGATTCATGGCTACACCTTC CASSEAPGIHGYTF
. TRBJ1-1 TRBV30 TRBD1 TGTGCCTGGAGGCCACAGGGGGCGGCGTGGACTGAAGCTTTCTTT CAWRPQGAAWTEAFF
. TRBJ2-5 TRBV29-1 . TGCAGCGGGACCTACAGGGCACAGACCCAGTACTTC CSGTYRAQTQYF
. TRBJ2-7 TRBV13 . TGTGCCAGCAGTCGTAGCAGGGAATTCTACGAGCAGTACTTC CASSRSREFYEQYF
few TRBJ1-1 TRBV29-1 . TGCAGCGTTGCTAGACAGCTGAACACTGAAGCTTTCTTT CSVARQLNTEAFF
few TRBJ2-7 TRBV27 TRBD2 TGTGCCAGCAGTTTAGGTCTAGCGGACGGCGAGCAGTACTTC CASSLGLADGEQYF
. TRBJ2-2 TRBV19 . TGTGCCAGTAGTATTATGAACACCGGGGAGCTGTTTTTT CASSIMNTGELFF
. TRBJ1-5 TRBV18 . TGTGCCAGCTCACCGAGCCTTTCGGAGCCCCAGCATTTT CASSPSLSEPQHF
once TRBJ1-6 TRBV3-1/TRBV3-2 . TGTGCCAGCAGCCAAAGACGGGGGGGCATTAATTCACCCCTCCACTTT CASSQRRGGINSPLHF
. TRBJ2-7 TRBV3-1/TRBV3-2 . TGTGCCAGCAGCCAAGATGGGGGGGGCCTCTGGTACGAGCAGTACTTC CASSQDGGGLWYEQYF
. TRBJ1-5 TRBV6-4 . TGTGCCAGCAGTGACGGCGGTAGCAATCAGCCCCAGCATTTT CASSDGGSNQPQHF